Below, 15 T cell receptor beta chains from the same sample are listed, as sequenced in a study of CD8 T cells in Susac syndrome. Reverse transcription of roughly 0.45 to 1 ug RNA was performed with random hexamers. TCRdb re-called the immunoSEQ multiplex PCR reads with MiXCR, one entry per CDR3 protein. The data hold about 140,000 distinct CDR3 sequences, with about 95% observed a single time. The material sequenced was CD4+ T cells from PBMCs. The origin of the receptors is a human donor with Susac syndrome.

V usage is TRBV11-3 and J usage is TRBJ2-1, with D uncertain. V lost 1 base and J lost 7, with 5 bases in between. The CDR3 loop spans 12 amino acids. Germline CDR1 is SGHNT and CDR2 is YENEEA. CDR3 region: CASSLGQNEQFF. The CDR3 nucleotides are TGTGCCAGCAGCTTAGGCCAGAATGAGCAGTTCTTC.

The CDR3 bases are TGTGCCAGCAGCTTAGGAAGCGGGGGCCGCACTGAAGCTTTCTTT. Its protein is CASSLGSGGRTEAFF. The V gene is TRBV7-9, the J gene TRBJ1-1; a possible D gene is TRBD1 (6 bases). V lost 1 base and J lost 4, with 13 bases in between. This CDR3 spans 15 amino acids. Per the germline V gene, CDR1 is SEHNR and CDR2 is FQNEAQ (reference sequence).

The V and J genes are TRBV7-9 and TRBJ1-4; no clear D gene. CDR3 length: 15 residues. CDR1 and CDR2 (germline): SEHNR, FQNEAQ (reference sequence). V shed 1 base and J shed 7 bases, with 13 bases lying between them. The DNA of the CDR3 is TGTGCCAGCAGCTTAGGAGGCAGTATTGCTGAAAAACTGTTTTTT. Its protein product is CASSLGGSIAEKLFF.

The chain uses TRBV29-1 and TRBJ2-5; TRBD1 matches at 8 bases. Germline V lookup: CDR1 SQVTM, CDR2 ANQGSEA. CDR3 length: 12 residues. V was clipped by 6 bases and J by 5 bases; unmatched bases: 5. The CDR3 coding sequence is TGCAGCGTGGGGACAGGCTGGGAGACCCAGTACTTC. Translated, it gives CSVGTGWETQYF.

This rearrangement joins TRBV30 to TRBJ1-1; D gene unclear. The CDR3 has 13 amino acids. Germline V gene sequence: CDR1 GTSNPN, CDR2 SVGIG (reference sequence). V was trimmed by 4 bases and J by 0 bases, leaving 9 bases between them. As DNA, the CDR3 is TGTGCCTGGAACCCCACTTTGAACACTGAAGCTTTCTTT. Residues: CAWNPTLNTEAFF.

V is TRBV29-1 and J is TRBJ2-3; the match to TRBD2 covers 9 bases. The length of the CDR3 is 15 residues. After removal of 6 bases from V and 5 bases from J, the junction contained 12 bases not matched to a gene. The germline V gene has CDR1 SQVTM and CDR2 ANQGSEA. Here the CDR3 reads CSVTKAGGRRDTQYF. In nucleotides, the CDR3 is TGCAGCGTGACCAAGGCGGGAGGGAGACGAGATACGCAGTATTTT.

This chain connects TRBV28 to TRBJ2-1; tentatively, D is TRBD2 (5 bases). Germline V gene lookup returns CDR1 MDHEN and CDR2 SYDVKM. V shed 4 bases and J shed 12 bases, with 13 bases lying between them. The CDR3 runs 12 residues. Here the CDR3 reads CASSSRTGRQFF. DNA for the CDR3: TGTGCCAGCAGTTCCCGGACTGGGAGGCAGTTCTTC.

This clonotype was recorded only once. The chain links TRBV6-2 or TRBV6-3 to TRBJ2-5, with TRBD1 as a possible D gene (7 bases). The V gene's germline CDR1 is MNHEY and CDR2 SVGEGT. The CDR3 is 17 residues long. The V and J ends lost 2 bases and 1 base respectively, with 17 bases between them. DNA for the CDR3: TGTGCCAGCAGTTACGGAAACCGCGGGACAGTCCAAGAGACCCAGTACTTC. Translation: CASSYGNRGTVQETQYF.

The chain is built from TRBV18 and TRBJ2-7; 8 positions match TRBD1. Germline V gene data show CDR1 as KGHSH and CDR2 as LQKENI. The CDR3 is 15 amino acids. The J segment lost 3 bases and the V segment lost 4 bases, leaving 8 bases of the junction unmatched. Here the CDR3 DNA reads TGTGCCAGCTCACTTTACGGGACAGGTAACTACGAGCAGTACTTC. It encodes CASSLYGTGNYEQYF.

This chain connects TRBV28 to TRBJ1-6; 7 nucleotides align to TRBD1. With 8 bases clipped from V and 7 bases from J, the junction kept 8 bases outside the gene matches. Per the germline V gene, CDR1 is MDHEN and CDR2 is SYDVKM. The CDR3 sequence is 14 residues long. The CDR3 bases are TGTGCCAGCGTACCGGGACAGACCAATTCACCCCTCCACTTT. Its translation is CASVPGQTNSPLHF.

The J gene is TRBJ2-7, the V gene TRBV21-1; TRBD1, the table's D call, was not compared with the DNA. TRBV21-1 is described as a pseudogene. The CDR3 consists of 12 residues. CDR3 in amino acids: CASSKDNYEQYF. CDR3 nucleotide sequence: TGTGCCAGCAGCAAGGACAACTACGAGCAGTACTTC.

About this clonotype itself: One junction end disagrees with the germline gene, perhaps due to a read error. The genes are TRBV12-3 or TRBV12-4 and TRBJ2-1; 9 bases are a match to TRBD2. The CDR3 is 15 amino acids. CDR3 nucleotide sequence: TGTGCCAGCAGTGTAGCGGGAGCCCCGGGTAATGAGCAGTTCTTC. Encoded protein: CASSVAGAPGNEQFF.

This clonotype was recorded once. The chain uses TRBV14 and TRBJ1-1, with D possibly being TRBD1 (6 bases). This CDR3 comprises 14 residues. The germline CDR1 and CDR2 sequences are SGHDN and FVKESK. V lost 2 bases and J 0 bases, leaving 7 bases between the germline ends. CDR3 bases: TGTGCCAGCAGCCAAAGGGGGATGAACACTGAAGCTTTCTTT. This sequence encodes CASSQRGMNTEAFF.

The CDR3 is CASSQSHRKTNYGYTF. The CDR3 DNA is TGCGCCAGCAGTCAATCGCACAGAAAAACTAACTATGGCTACACCTTC. The chain links TRBV23-1 to TRBJ1-2; D is unclear. TRBV23-1 is annotated as an ORF whose role is uncertain. Trimming shortened V by 0 bases and J by 0 bases, and 11 bases separated the two germline ends. This CDR3 contains 16 residues.

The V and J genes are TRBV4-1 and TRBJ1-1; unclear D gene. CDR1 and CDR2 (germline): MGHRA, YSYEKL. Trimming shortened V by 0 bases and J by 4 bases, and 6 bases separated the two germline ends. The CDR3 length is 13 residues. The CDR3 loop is CASSQDYRTEAFF. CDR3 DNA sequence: TGCGCCAGCAGCCAAGATTATCGCACTGAAGCTTTCTTT.